These 7 T cell receptor beta chains were sequenced from one sample in a study. TCRdb re-called the 5' RACE reads through MiXCR, storing one row per CDR3 protein. This sample carries 45,000 to 55,000 distinct CDR3 sequences, approximately 25% of them seen once, and the ten largest clones take about 3%. The source material was tumor-infiltrating naive CD4+ T cells sorted from the breast tumor. Subset in this sample: naive CD4+ T cells, CD4+CD45RA+CD25-. The receptors here all came from a female donor with breast cancer.

This clonotype was observed a few times. This sequence joins TRBV27 and TRBJ2-7, with D perhaps TRBD2 (6 bases). This CDR3 is 14 amino acids long. Germline-derived CDR1 and CDR2 are MNHEY and SMNVEV (reference sequence). The V end lost 6 bases, the J end lost 3 bases, and 15 bases lay between the germline ends. CDR3 sequence reads: CASSPRGGIYEQYF. CDR3 coding DNA: TGTGCCAGCAGCCCTAGGGGCGGGATCTACGAGCAGTACTTC.

About this clonotype itself: A read error may account for a junction end that differs from germline. The rearrangement joins TRBV20-1 to TRBJ1-3; D is unclear. The CDR3 sequence is 16 residues long. Germline V lookup: CDR1 DFQATT, CDR2 SNEGSKA (reference sequence). The CDR3 DNA sequence: TGCAGTGCACTAGCTCACTCGCTCAACTCTGGAAACACCATATGTTTT. Residues: CSALAHSLNSGNTICF.

The CDR3 reads CASRQRGGGGETQYF. DNA of the CDR3: TGTGCCAGCAGGCAACGAGGAGGGGGCGGGGAGACCCAGTACTTC. This chain uses TRBV2 with TRBJ2-5; D is possibly TRBD1 (7 bases). This CDR3 contains 15 residues. V was pared by 6 bases and J by 5 bases, with 19 bases between. The V gene's germline CDR1 is SNHLY and CDR2 FYNNEI.

In regard to this clonotype: The junction shows a germline mismatch at one end, possibly a read error. The V call is TRBV3-1, the J call TRBJ1-1, with D possibly TRBD1 on 5 matching bases. Germline-derived CDR1 and CDR2 are LGHDT and YNNKEL (reference sequence). The CDR3 is 14 amino acids. CDR3 protein: CASSQDWSGGEACF. CDR3 DNA sequence: TGTGCCAGCAGCCAAGATTGGTCCGGGGGTGAAGCTTGCTTT.

This sequence joins TRBV20-1 and TRBJ2-7, with 11 bases that match TRBD2. The CDR3 covers 16 residues. Germline trimming cut 0 bases from V and 2 bases from J; bases unmatched to any gene: 6. Germline V gene sequence: CDR1 DFQATT, CDR2 SNEGSKA (reference sequence). The CDR3 protein is CSARDPGTSGAYEQYF. The CDR3, as DNA: TGCAGTGCTAGAGATCCGGGGACTAGCGGAGCCTACGAGCAGTACTTC.

This clonotype was counted a single time. The chain carries TRBV6-1 and TRBJ2-2; 7 bases line up with TRBD2. The CDR3 length is 16 residues. The germline V gene encodes CDR1 MNHNS and CDR2 SASEGT. With 5 bases clipped from V and 4 bases from J, the junction kept 10 bases outside the gene matches. The CDR3 loop is CASSSIGRVGTGELFF. CDR3 nucleotides: TGTGCCAGCAGTTCAATAGGGAGGGTTGGCACCGGGGAGCTGTTTTTT.

At least ten counts were recorded for this clonotype. This chain links TRBV7-9 with TRBJ1-5; 9 nucleotides agree with TRBD1. The junction had 3 bases not matched to a gene; V was cut back by 5 bases and J by 4 bases. CDR3 size: 14 residues. Germline CDR1 reads SEHNR; CDR2 reads FQNEAQ (reference sequence). The DNA for the CDR3 is TGTGCCAGCAGCCGGACAGGGGATAATCAGCCCCAGCATTTT. Encoded protein: CASSRTGDNQPQHF.